This TCR beta chain stems from a study of T cells in Graves' hyperthyroidism and ophthalmopathy. Study-wide points: Ophthalmopathy cases were set apart from stable hyperthyroidism by a 13 V-J model.

Recently diagnosed hyperthyroidism of less than 2 months' duration affected patients aged 18 to 65. Diagnosing involved the use of clinical symptoms, serum thyroxine and TRAb, thyroid ultrasound and orbital computed tomography. Each 10 ml fresh peripheral blood draw supplied the PBMCs. RNA transcripts gave rise to amplified TCR beta CDR3 regions. RT-PCR in the first round (using the HTBI primer set) targeted the TCR CDR3. TCRdb re-analysed the multiplex PCR reads in MiXCR, keeping a single row per CDR3 protein. The table shows hundreds of thousands of distinct CDR3 sequences, with roughly 32% occurring only once. This clonotype was detected many times. Its matching antigen is unknown. The TCR was taken from a woman between 40 and 50 years old with Graves' hyperthyroidism. The sequenced sample was blood.

CDR3 loop: CASSLPGDGNTIYF. Written as DNA, the CDR3 is TGTGCCAGCAGCCTTCCGGGGGACGGAAACACCATATATTTT. The J gene is TRBJ1-3, the V gene TRBV5-6; D perhaps matches TRBD1 (5 bases). This CDR3 spans 14 amino acids. The ends were cut back, 4 bases at V and 4 bases at J, with 12 bases in the middle. Germline CDR1 is SGHDT and CDR2 is YYEEEE. The variable domain in full, with the rest retrieved from reference TRBV5-6 and TRBJ1-3, is DAGVTQSPTHLIKTRGQQVTLRCSPKSGHDTVSWYQQALGQGPQFIFQYYEEEERQRGNFPDRFSGHQFPNYSSELNVNALLLGDSALYLCASSLPGDGNTIYFGEGSWLTVV.